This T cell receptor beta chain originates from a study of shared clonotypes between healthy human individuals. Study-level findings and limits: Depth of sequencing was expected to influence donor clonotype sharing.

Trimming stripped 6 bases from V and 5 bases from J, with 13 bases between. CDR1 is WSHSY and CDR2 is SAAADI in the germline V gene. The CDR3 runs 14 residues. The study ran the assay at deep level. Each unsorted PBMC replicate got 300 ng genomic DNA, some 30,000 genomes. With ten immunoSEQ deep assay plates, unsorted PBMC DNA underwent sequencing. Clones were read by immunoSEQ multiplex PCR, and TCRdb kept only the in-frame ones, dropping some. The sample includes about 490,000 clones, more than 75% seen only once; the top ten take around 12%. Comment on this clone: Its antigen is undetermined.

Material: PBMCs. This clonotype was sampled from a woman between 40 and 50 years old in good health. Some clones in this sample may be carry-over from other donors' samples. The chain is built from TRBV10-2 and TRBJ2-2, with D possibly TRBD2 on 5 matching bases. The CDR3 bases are TGCGCCAGCAGAGAAGTACTAGTGACCGGGGAGCTGTTTTTT. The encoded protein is CASREVLVTGELFF.